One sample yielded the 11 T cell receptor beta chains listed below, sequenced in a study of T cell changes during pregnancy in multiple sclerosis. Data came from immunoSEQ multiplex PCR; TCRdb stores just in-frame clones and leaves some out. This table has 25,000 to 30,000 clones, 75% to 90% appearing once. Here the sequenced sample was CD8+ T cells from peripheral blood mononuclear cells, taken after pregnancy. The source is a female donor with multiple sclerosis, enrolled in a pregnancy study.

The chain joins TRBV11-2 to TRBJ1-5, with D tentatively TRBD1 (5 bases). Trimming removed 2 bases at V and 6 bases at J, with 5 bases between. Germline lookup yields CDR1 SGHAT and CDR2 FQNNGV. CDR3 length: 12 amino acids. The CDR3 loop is CASSLQGQPQHF. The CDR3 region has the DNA TGTGCCAGCAGCTTACAGGGTCAGCCCCAGCATTTT.

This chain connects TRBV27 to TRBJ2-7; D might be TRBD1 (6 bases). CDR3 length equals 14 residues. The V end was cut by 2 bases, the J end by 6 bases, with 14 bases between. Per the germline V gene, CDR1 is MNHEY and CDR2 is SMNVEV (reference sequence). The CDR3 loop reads CASSLSSGAAEQYF. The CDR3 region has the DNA TGTGCCAGCAGTTTAAGTTCAGGGGCGGCCGAGCAGTACTTC.

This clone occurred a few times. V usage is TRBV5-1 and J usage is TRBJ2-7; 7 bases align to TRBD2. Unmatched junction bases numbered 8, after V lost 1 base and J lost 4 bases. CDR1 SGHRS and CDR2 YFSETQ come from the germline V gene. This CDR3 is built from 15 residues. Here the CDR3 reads CASSLWRENQYEQYF. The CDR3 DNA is TGCGCCAGCAGCTTGTGGCGGGAGAACCAATACGAGCAGTACTTC. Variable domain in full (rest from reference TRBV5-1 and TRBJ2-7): KAGVTQTPRYLIKTRGQQVTLSCSPISGHRSVSWYQQTPGQGLQFLFEYFSETQRNKGNFPGRFSGRQFSNSRSEMNVSTLELGDSALYLCASSLWRENQYEQYFGPGTRLTVT.

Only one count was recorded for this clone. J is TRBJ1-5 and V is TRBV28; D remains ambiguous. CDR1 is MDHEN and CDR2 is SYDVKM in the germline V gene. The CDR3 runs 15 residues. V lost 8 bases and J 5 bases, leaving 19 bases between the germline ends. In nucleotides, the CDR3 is TGTGCCAGCCCAAGGGAAGGATCGGAGGATCAGCCCCAGCATTTT. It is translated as CASPREGSEDQPQHF.

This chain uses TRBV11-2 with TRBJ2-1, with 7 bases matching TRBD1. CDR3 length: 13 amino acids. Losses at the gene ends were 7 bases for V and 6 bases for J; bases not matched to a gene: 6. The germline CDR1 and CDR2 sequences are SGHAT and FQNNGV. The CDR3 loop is CASKGARVNEQFF. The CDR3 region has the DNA TGTGCCAGCAAGGGGGCCAGGGTCAATGAGCAGTTCTTC.

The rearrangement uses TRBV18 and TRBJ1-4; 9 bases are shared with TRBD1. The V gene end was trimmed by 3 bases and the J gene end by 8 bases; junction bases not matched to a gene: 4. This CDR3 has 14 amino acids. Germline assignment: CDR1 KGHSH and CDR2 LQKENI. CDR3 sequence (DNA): TGTGCCAGCTCACCGGGGACAGGGTCCGAAAAACTGTTTTTT. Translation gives CASSPGTGSEKLFF.

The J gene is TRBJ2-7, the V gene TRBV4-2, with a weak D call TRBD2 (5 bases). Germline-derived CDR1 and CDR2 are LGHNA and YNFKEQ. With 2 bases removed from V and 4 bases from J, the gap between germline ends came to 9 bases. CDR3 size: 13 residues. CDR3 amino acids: CASSQPGSYEQYF. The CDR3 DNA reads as TGTGCCAGCAGCCAACCGGGATCGTACGAGCAGTACTTC.

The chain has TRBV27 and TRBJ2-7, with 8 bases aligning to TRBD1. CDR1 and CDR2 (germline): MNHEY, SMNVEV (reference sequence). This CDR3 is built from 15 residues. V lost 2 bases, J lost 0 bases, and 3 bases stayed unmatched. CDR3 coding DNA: TGTGCCAGCAGTTTAGGACAGGGCCTCTCCTACGAGCAGTACTTC. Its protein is CASSLGQGLSYEQYF.

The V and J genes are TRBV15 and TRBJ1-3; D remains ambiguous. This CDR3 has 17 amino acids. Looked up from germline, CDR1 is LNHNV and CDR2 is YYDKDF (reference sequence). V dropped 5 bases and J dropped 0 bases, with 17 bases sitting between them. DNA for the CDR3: TGTGCCACCAGCTACCCAGGACTGGCCTTCTCTGGAAACACCATATATTTT. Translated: CATSYPGLAFSGNTIYF. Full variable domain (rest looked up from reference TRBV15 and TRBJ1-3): DAMVIQNPRYQVTQFGKPVTLSCSQTLNHNVMYWYQQKSSQAPKLLFHYYDKDFNNEADTPDNFQSRRPNTSFCFLDIRSPGLGDTAMYLCATSYPGLAFSGNTIYFGEGSWLTVV.

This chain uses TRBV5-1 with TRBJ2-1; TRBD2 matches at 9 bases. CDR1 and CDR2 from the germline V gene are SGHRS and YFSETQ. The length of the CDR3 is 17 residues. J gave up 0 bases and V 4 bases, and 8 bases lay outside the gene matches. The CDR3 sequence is CASSDRLAASSYNEQFF. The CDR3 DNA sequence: TGCGCCAGCAGCGACCGACTAGCGGCCAGCTCCTACAATGAGCAGTTCTTC.

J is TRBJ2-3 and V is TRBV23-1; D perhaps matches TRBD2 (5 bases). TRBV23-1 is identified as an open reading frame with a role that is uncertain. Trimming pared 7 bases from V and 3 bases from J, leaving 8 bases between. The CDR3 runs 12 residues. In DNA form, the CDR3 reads TGCGCCAGCACCGGGGATACAGATACGCAGTATTTT. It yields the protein CASTGDTDTQYF.